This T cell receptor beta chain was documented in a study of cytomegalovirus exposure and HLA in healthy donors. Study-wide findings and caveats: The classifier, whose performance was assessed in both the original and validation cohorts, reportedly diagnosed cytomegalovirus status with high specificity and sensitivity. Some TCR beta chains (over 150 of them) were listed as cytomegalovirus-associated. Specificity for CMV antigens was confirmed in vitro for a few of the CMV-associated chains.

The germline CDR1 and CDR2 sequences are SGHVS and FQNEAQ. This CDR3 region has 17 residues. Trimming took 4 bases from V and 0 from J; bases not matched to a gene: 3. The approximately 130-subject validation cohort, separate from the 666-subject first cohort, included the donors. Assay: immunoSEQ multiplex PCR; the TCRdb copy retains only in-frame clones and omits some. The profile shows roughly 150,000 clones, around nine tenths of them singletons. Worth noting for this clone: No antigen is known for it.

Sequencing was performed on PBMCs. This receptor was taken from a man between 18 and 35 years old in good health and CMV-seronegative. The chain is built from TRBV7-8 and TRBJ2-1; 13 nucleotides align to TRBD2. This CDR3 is CASSSLAGGSSYNEQFF. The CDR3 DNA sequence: TGTGCCAGCAGCTCACTAGCGGGAGGGAGCTCCTACAATGAGCAGTTCTTC.